Listed here are 20 T cell receptor beta chains from one sample, sequenced in a study of T cell changes during pregnancy in multiple sclerosis. The table came from immunoSEQ multiplex PCR; TCRdb's copy has only in-frame clones and leaves some out. The sample includes 65,000 to 95,000 clones, 94% of them seen just once. This specimen consisted of peripheral blood, obtained in the second trimester of pregnancy. The receptors derive from a female donor in good health, enrolled as a control in a pregnancy study.

This chain connects TRBV27 to TRBJ2-1, with 9 positions matching TRBD2. The CDR3 is 16 residues long. The trim removed 0 bases at V and 4 bases at J, leaving 4 bases unmatched. Germline V gene sequence: CDR1 MNHEY, CDR2 SMNVEV (reference sequence). Here the CDR3 DNA reads TGTGCCAGCAGTTTATCCCCCAGCGGGAGGTACAATGAGCAGTTCTTC. It codes for CASSLSPSGRYNEQFF.

This clone was seen more than once but under ten times. The CDR3 spells CASSSRSGSAFDEQFF. The DNA for the CDR3 is TGTGCCAGCAGCTCCAGAAGCGGGAGCGCCTTTGATGAGCAGTTCTTC. This chain uses TRBV7-9 with TRBJ2-1, with 8 bases aligning to TRBD2. The CDR3 covers 16 residues. V was pared by 4 bases and J by 8 bases, with 13 bases of the junction left unmatched. Germline CDR1 reads SEHNR; CDR2 reads FQNEAQ (reference sequence).

CDR3 in amino acids: CASSRRTSGIDVGETQYF. CDR3 in DNA: TGTGCCAGCAGCCGAAGAACTAGCGGGATTGATGTCGGAGAGACCCAGTACTTC. This sequence joins TRBV4-2 and TRBJ2-5; 10 bases match TRBD2. The length of the CDR3 is 18 residues. The germline V gene encodes CDR1 LGHNA and CDR2 YNFKEQ. Trimming took 4 bases from V and 4 from J; bases not matched to a gene: 15.

The chain recombines TRBV10-3 with TRBJ2-1; D is undetermined. Trimming removed 4 bases at V and 2 bases at J, with 9 bases between. The germline V gene encodes CDR1 ENHRY and CDR2 SYGVKD. The CDR3 runs 14 residues. Here the CDR3 DNA reads TGTGCCATCAGTGTACACCGAACCTACAATGAGCAGTTCTTC. This gives the protein CAISVHRTYNEQFF.

The V and J genes are TRBV28 and TRBJ2-1, with 7 bases lining up with TRBD2. The CDR3 contains 15 residues. Trimming took 5 bases from V and 5 from J; bases not matched to a gene: 9. Germline loops: CDR1 MDHEN, CDR2 SYDVKM. DNA of the CDR3: TGTGCCAGCAGTCCTTCGGGCGGGAGCCACAATGAGCAGTTCTTC. Its protein is CASSPSGGSHNEQFF.

This chain joins TRBV27 and TRBJ1-5; no reliable D call. The V gene's germline CDR1 is MNHEY and CDR2 SMNVEV (reference sequence). The CDR3 extends over 17 amino acids. Trimming took off 4 bases at V and 0 bases at J, with 16 bases between the two ends. The CDR3 sequence is CASSSLTNSNSNQPQHF. CDR3 bases: TGTGCCAGCAGTTCCTTGACGAACAGCAATAGCAATCAGCCCCAGCATTTT.

This chain connects TRBV5-1 to TRBJ2-5; TRBD2 is a possible D gene (5 bases). Trimming shortened V by 4 bases and J by 4 bases, and 17 bases separated the two germline ends. The CDR3 spans 15 residues. Germline V gene lookup returns CDR1 SGHRS and CDR2 YFSETQ. CDR3 residues: CASSLSGRLGETQYF. The DNA of the CDR3 is TGCGCCAGCAGCCTGAGCGGCAGACTTGGAGAGACCCAGTACTTC.

The chain links TRBV9 to TRBJ2-5; D gene ambiguous. The V and J ends lost 4 bases and 2 bases respectively, with 9 bases between them. Germline-derived CDR1 and CDR2 are SGDLS and YYNGEE. The CDR3 extends over 13 amino acids. The CDR3: CASSLGLQETQYF. CDR3 in DNA: TGTGCCAGCAGCCTAGGGCTGCAAGAGACCCAGTACTTC.

J is TRBJ2-5 and V is TRBV7-2, with D possibly matching TRBD1 (6 bases). Trimming took 5 bases from V and 4 from J, leaving 23 bases between them. Per germline, CDR1 SGHTA and CDR2 FQGNSA. The CDR3 is 17 amino acids. CDR3 region: CASSPRIGQQGRETQYF. The CDR3 DNA reads as TGTGCCAGCAGCCCAAGAATTGGACAGCAAGGGAGAGAGACCCAGTACTTC.

CDR3: CASSLSLDRGLLGYEQYF. The DNA for the CDR3 is TGTGCCAGCAGTTTATCCTTGGACAGGGGGCTGCTGGGCTACGAGCAGTACTTC. V usage is TRBV28 and J usage is TRBJ2-7; TRBD1 agrees at 11 bases. The length of the CDR3 is 18 residues. J lost 3 bases, V lost 1 base, and 11 bases had no gene match. Per germline, CDR1 MDHEN and CDR2 SYDVKM.

This chain connects TRBV6-5 to TRBJ1-4, with D maybe TRBD1 (5 bases). The V and J ends lost 2 bases and 8 bases respectively, with 9 bases between them. Germline values: CDR1 MNHEY, CDR2 SVGAGI. This CDR3 is built from 13 residues. CDR3 amino acids: CASSYVGAEKLFF. The CDR3 nucleotides read TGTGCCAGCAGTTACGTAGGGGCCGAAAAACTGTTTTTT.

The chain combines TRBV9 with TRBJ2-3; D uncertain. The CDR3 spans 12 residues. Germline CDR1 SGDLS, CDR2 YYNGEE. Trimming took off 3 bases at V and 3 bases at J, with 5 bases between the two ends. The CDR3 nucleotides are TGTGCCAGCAGCGCCCAGACAGATACGCAGTATTTT. This encodes CASSAQTDTQYF.

The V gene is TRBV30, the J gene TRBJ1-2; 9 bases map to TRBD1. The V and J ends lost 2 bases and 2 bases, in that order; junction bases with no gene match: 3. The germline CDR1 and CDR2 sequences are GTSNPN and SVGIG (reference sequence). The CDR3 is 14 residues long. CDR3 protein: CAWSTGTGNYGYTF. DNA for the CDR3: TGTGCCTGGAGTACCGGGACAGGGAACTATGGCTACACCTTC.

The V gene is TRBV15, the J gene TRBJ2-3; the D gene is possibly TRBD2 (5 bases). The CDR3 runs to 14 residues. Deletions cut 1 base from V and 4 bases from J, with 9 bases between. Germline loops: CDR1 LNHNV, CDR2 YYDKDF (reference sequence). The CDR3 nucleotides read TGTGCCACCAGCAGAGCGGTGGAGGCAGATACGCAGTATTTT. This translates into CATSRAVEADTQYF.

The V call is TRBV20-1, the J call TRBJ1-2; D may be TRBD1 (5 bases). The CDR3 has 11 amino acids. V lost 4 bases and J lost 12, with 15 bases in between. Germline V gene data show CDR1 as DFQATT and CDR2 as SNEGSKA (reference sequence). CDR3 coding DNA: TGCAGTGCTAAGGGCGGGACGCCCCACACCTTC. Encoded protein: CSAKGGTPHTF.

The chain uses TRBV28 and TRBJ2-2; perhaps TRBD1 as D (5 bases). V was shortened by 4 bases and J by 6 bases, with 12 bases between the two germline ends. Germline V gene sequence: CDR1 MDHEN, CDR2 SYDVKM. CDR3 size: 14 residues. Here the CDR3 DNA reads TGTGCCAGCAGTTCTCAGGGAAATCCCGGGGAGCTGTTTTTT. As protein: CASSSQGNPGELFF. The entire variable domain, with the rest obtained from reference TRBV28 and TRBJ2-2, is as follows: DVKVTQSSRYLVKRTGEKVFLECVQDMDHENMFWYRQDPGLGLRLIYFSYDVKMKEKGDIPEGYSVSREKKERFSLILESASTNQTSMYLCASSSQGNPGELFFGEGSRLTVL.

V and J are TRBV5-6 and TRBJ2-7; a weak D match, TRBD1 (5 bases). The V and J ends lost 4 bases and 2 bases respectively, with 13 bases between them. This CDR3 is built from 14 residues. Germline CDR1 SGHDT, CDR2 YYEEEE. The chain's CDR3 is CASSPDRYAYEQYF. The CDR3, as DNA: TGTGCCAGCAGCCCCGACAGATACGCCTACGAGCAGTACTTC.

The chain carries TRBV4-1 and TRBJ2-2; maybe TRBD2 (5 bases). The length of the CDR3 is 13 residues. CDR1 is MGHRA and CDR2 is YSYEKL in the germline V gene. Trimming took off 1 base at V and 7 bases at J, with 7 bases between the two ends. CDR3 sequence: CASSQGGNGELFF. The CDR3 nucleotides read TGCGCCAGCAGCCAAGGAGGGAACGGGGAGCTGTTTTTT.

This clone was picked up a small number of times. The chain combines TRBV16 with TRBJ2-7, with 9 bases that match TRBD1. The V segment lost 0 bases and the J segment 3 bases; nucleotides outside the gene matches: 6. The CDR3 loop spans 16 amino acids. Looked up from germline, CDR1 is KGHSY and CDR2 is FQNENV. The DNA of the CDR3 is TGTGCCAGCAGCCAATCGGGACAGGGCGGCCTCTACGAGCAGTACTTC. This gives the protein CASSQSGQGGLYEQYF.

The genes are TRBV5-1 and TRBJ2-1; D unclear. Germline values: CDR1 SGHRS, CDR2 YFSETQ. The CDR3 is 16 amino acids. V was trimmed by 0 bases and J by 0 bases, leaving 10 bases between them. The CDR3 DNA reads as TGCGCCAGCAGCTTGGAACCGGTGAGCTCCTACAATGAGCAGTTCTTC. It yields the protein CASSLEPVSSYNEQFF.